A single sample is the source of the 15 T cell receptor beta chains below, sequenced in a study of CD8 T cells in Susac syndrome. Reverse transcription used roughly 0.45 to 1 ug RNA and random hexamers. A single record per CDR3 protein comes from TCRdb applying MiXCR to the immunoSEQ multiplex PCR reads. The sample holds 150,000 to 160,000 distinct CDR3 sequences; approximately 94% are singletons and the top ten take about 0.19%. Sequencing was performed on CD8+ T cells from PBMCs. All receptors come from a human donor with multiple sclerosis.

This rearrangement joins TRBV6-2 or TRBV6-3 to TRBJ2-7; perhaps TRBD1 as D (6 bases). CDR1 is MNHEY, CDR2 SVGEGT, per germline. The CDR3 extends over 14 amino acids. V was shortened by 6 bases and J by 2 bases, with 14 bases between the two germline ends. CDR3 loop: CASSLLQGPYEQYF. CDR3 in DNA: TGTGCCAGCAGCCTTCTACAGGGACCCTACGAGCAGTACTTC.

The sample holds one count of this clonotype. The V call is TRBV19, the J call TRBJ2-1, with TRBD1 as a possible D gene (5 bases). CDR1 and CDR2 (germline): LNHDA, SQIVND (reference sequence). The CDR3 is made up of 16 amino acids. V was cut by 1 base and J by 5 bases, with 15 bases left in between. In nucleotides, the CDR3 is TGTGCCAGTAGTATAGGTAGGACAACACGTAACAATGAGCAGTTCTTC. Amino acid sequence: CASSIGRTTRNNEQFF.

V and J are TRBV15 and TRBJ2-1; 7 bases align to TRBD1. Germline V CDR1 and CDR2: LNHNV, YYDKDF (reference sequence). The V segment lost 9 bases and the J segment 0 bases; nucleotides outside the gene matches: 14. There are 17 residues in the CDR3. For the CDR3, the DNA is TGTGCCACGTCACCAGAGATTTACAGGGGCTCCTACAATGAGCAGTTCTTC. It codes for CATSPEIYRGSYNEQFF. Full variable domain (rest looked up from reference TRBV15 and TRBJ2-1): DAMVIQNPRYQVTQFGKPVTLSCSQTLNHNVMYWYQQKSSQAPKLLFHYYDKDFNNEADTPDNFQSRRPNTSFCFLDIRSPGLGDTAMYLCATSPEIYRGSYNEQFFGPGTRLTVL.

J is TRBJ1-1 and V is TRBV5-6; D is ambiguous. V was clipped by 0 bases and J by 3 bases, with 6 bases between them. CDR3 size: 13 residues. Germline lookup yields CDR1 SGHDT and CDR2 YYEEEE. The CDR3 DNA reads as TGTGCCAGCAGCTTGGGCTGGGACACTGAAGCTTTCTTT. Amino acids: CASSLGWDTEAFF. The full variable domain, with the rest looked up from reference TRBV5-6 and TRBJ1-1, is DAGVTQSPTHLIKTRGQQVTLRCSPKSGHDTVSWYQQALGQGPQFIFQYYEEEERQRGNFPDRFSGHQFPNYSSELNVNALLLGDSALYLCASSLGWDTEAFFGQGTRLTVV.

This chain uses TRBV6-5 with TRBJ2-1; D remains ambiguous. The CDR3 is made up of 14 amino acids. CDR1 MNHEY and CDR2 SVGAGI come from the germline V gene. V lost 0 bases, J lost 5 bases, and 8 bases lay in between. CDR3 sequence reads: CASSYSGIHNEQFF. CDR3 DNA: TGTGCCAGCAGTTACTCGGGTATCCACAATGAGCAGTTCTTC.

V usage is TRBV30 and J usage is TRBJ1-1; 11 bases map to TRBD1. The trim removed 5 bases at V and 8 bases at J, leaving 10 bases unmatched. This CDR3 is 14 amino acids long. The V gene's germline CDR1 is GTSNPN and CDR2 SVGIG (reference sequence). DNA for the CDR3: TGTGCCTGGGCGGACAGGGGGCGTATTCGGGAAGCTTTCTTT. Its protein product is CAWADRGRIREAFF.

The chain has TRBV4-2 and TRBJ1-5; 8 nucleotides match TRBD1. This CDR3 comprises 16 residues. V shed 0 bases and J 3 bases; nucleotides not matched to a gene: 4. CDR1 and CDR2 from the germline V gene are LGHNA and YNFKEQ. CDR3 protein: CASSQETGAINQPQHF. CDR3 coding DNA: TGTGCCAGCAGCCAAGAGACAGGGGCGATCAATCAGCCCCAGCATTTT.

J is TRBJ1-6 and V is TRBV12-3 or TRBV12-4, with D tentatively TRBD1 (6 bases). V was trimmed by 5 bases and J by 9 bases, leaving 8 bases between them. This CDR3 has 12 amino acids. This CDR3 reads CASSHRVSPLHF. For the CDR3, the DNA is TGTGCCAGCAGTCACAGGGTTTCACCCCTCCACTTT.

The rearrangement uses TRBV20-1 and TRBJ1-4; weak D call: TRBD1 (5 bases). Per germline, CDR1 DFQATT and CDR2 SNEGSKA (reference sequence). V gave up 3 bases and J gave up 0 bases, with 11 bases separating them. This CDR3 is built from 15 residues. The CDR3 DNA reads as TGCAGTGCTAGGAAGAGAGGGGCAACTAATGAAAAACTGTTTTTT. Protein sequence: CSARKRGATNEKLFF.

V and J are TRBV7-9 and TRBJ2-1, with 10 positions matching TRBD2. V lost 3 bases and J lost 8; bases outside the gene matches: 7. The length of the CDR3 is 15 residues. Germline CDR1 SEHNR, CDR2 FQNEAQ (reference sequence). The CDR3 DNA sequence: TGTGCCAGCAGCTTCCTAGCGGGGGCCAGAGATGAGCAGTTCTTC. Translating gives CASSFLAGARDEQFF.

This chain connects TRBV28 to TRBJ2-2; possible D gene TRBD1, 6 bases. This CDR3 comprises 14 residues. From germline, CDR1 is MDHEN and CDR2 SYDVKM. Between the trimmed V and J ends, which lost 6 bases and 2 bases, there was a span of 10 bases. The CDR3 DNA follows: TGTGCCAGCAGCGGGGACATCAACACCGGGGAGCTGTTTTTT. Protein product: CASSGDINTGELFF.

CDR3 residues: CASRLSAALNTEAFF. The DNA for the CDR3 is TGTGCCAGCAGATTGTCTGCAGCCTTGAACACTGAAGCTTTCTTT. The chain links TRBV27 to TRBJ1-1; D is uncertain. CDR3 length: 15 residues. Trimming took off 6 bases at V and 0 bases at J, with 14 bases between the two ends. Germline CDR1 and CDR2: MNHEY and SMNVEV (reference sequence).

The sample holds one count of this clonotype. CDR3 amino acids: CATSAGGSLGDEQFF. CDR3 coding DNA: TGTGCCACCAGCGCCGGAGGCAGCTTGGGCGATGAGCAGTTCTTC. The chain recombines TRBV15 with TRBJ2-1; perhaps TRBD2 as D (5 bases). V lost 5 bases, J lost 8 bases, and 19 bases lay in between. Per the germline V gene, CDR1 is LNHNV and CDR2 is YYDKDF (reference sequence). This CDR3 region has 15 residues.

The V and J genes are TRBV29-1 and TRBJ1-1; D unclear. Trimming shortened V by 5 bases and J by 0 bases, and 7 bases separated the two germline ends. The germline V gene encodes CDR1 SQVTM and CDR2 ANQGSEA. This CDR3 contains 12 residues. The CDR3 sequence: CSVTVMNTEAFF. CDR3 coding DNA: TGCAGCGTTACAGTCATGAACACTGAAGCTTTCTTT.

The chain joins TRBV12-3 or TRBV12-4 to TRBJ1-2; tentatively, D is TRBD1 (6 bases). The CDR3 length is 15 residues. The germline V and J ends were trimmed by 7 bases and 0 bases, with 15 bases remaining between them. Here the CDR3 reads CASIPTGLSNYGYTF. DNA for the CDR3: TGTGCCAGCATTCCGACAGGACTATCTAACTATGGCTACACCTTC.